The TCR beta chain described here comes from a study of regulatory T cells in long-lasting Graves disease. Building the TCR beta libraries relied on iRepertoire HTBI primers, and CDR3 regions underwent Arm-PCR. Original methodology: Segment identification across samples yielded 60 to 80 TRBV and 14 TRBJ segments. TCRdb ran MiXCR on the multiplex PCR reads and lists one entry per CDR3 protein. TCRdb's processing, not the authors' own work, is the source of the V and J calls. In the table there are 580,000 or so distinct CDR3 sequences, about 16% of which are singletons. The CDR3 length is 16 residues. After removal of 3 bases from V and 0 bases from J, the junction contained 4 bases not matched to a gene. Germline CDR1 SGHAT, CDR2 FQNNGV. Study-wide findings and caveats: Patients with persistent disease showed a bias toward TRBV28, TRBJ1-2 and TRBJ2-5.

Noted time point: newly diagnosed GD, antithyroid drugs for less than 3 months. Construction of the TCR library relied on RNA isolated from PBMCs. The patients were enrolled through endocrinology in Xi'an, China. To note about this clonotype: Its antigen remains unidentified.

Separately, the same data were catalogued under a study of T cells in Graves' hyperthyroidism and ophthalmopathy.

This receptor was taken from a man aged 18 to 29 with Graves disease. The J gene is TRBJ1-1, the V gene TRBV11-2; 10 bases match TRBD1. Material: peripheral blood mononuclear cells (PBMCs), obtained at new diagnosis, from a patient treated with antithyroid drugs. CDR3 in amino acids: CASSLGQGNLNTEAFF. The CDR3 region has the DNA TGTGCCAGCAGCTTGGGACAGGGGAACTTGAACACTGAAGCTTTCTTT.